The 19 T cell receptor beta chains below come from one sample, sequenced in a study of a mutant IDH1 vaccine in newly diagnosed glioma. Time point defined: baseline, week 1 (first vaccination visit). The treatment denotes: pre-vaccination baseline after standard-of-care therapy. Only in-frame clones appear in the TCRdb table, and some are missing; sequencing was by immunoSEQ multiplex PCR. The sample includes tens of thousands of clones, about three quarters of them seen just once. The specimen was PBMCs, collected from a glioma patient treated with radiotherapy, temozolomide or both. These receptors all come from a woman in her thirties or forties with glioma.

This CDR3 is CSVGRDTGYGYTF. Written as DNA, the CDR3 is TGCAGCGTTGGGAGGGACACCGGCTATGGCTACACCTTC. J is TRBJ1-2 and V is TRBV29-1, with D tentatively TRBD1 (6 bases). Per germline, CDR1 SQVTM and CDR2 ANQGSEA. CDR3 size: 13 residues. Trimming stripped 4 bases from V and 4 bases from J, with 13 bases between. Drawing the rest from reference TRBV29-1 and TRBJ1-2, the complete variable domain is SAVISQKPSRDICQRGTSLTIQCQVDSQVTMMFWYRQQPGQSLTLIATANQGSEATYESGFVIDKFPISRPNLTFSTLTVSNMSPEDSSIYLCSVGRDTGYGYTFGSGTRLTVV.

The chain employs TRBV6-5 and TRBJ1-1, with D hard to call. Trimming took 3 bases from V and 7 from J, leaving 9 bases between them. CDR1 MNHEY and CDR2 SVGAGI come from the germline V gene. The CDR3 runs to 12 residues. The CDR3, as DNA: TGTGCCAGCAGTTATGTAATGGGTGAAGCTTTCTTT. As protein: CASSYVMGEAFF.

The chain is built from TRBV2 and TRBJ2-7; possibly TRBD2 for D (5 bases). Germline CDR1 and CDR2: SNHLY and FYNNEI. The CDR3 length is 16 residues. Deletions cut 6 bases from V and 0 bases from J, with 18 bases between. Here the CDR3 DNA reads TGTGCCAGCAGCCCCAACAGTGGGGAGAGCTCCTACGAGCAGTACTTC. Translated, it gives CASSPNSGESSYEQYF.

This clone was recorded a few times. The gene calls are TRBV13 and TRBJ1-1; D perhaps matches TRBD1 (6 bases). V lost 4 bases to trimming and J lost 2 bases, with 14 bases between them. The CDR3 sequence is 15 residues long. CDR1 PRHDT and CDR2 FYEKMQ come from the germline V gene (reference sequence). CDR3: CASSSPGALNTEAFF. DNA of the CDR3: TGTGCCAGCAGCTCCCCAGGGGCCCTAAACACTGAAGCTTTCTTT.

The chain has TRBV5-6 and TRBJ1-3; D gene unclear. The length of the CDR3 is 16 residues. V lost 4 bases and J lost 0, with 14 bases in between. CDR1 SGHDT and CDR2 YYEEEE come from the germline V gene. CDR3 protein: CASSLAQALSGNTIYF. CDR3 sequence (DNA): TGTGCCAGCAGCCTCGCGCAGGCTCTCTCTGGAAACACCATATATTTT. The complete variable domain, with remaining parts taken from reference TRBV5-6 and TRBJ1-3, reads DAGVTQSPTHLIKTRGQQVTLRCSPKSGHDTVSWYQQALGQGPQFIFQYYEEEERQRGNFPDRFSGHQFPNYSSELNVNALLLGDSALYLCASSLAQALSGNTIYFGEGSWLTVV.

The CDR3 is CATTRGGYQPQHF. The CDR3 DNA follows: TGTGCCACCACAAGGGGGGGCTATCAGCCCCAGCATTTT. V gene TRBV15 combines with J gene TRBJ1-5, with a possible D match to TRBD1 (6 bases). CDR3 length: 13 residues. Germline loops: CDR1 LNHNV, CDR2 YYDKDF (reference sequence). V gave up 7 bases and J gave up 5 bases, with 12 bases separating them.

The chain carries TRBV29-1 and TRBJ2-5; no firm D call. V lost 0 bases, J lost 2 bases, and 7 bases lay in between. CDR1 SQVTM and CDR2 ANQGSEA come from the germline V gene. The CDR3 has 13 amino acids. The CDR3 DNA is TGCAGCGTTGAAGATGCAGATCAAGAGACCCAGTACTTC. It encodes CSVEDADQETQYF. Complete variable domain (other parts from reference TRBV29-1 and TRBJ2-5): SAVISQKPSRDICQRGTSLTIQCQVDSQVTMMFWYRQQPGQSLTLIATANQGSEATYESGFVIDKFPISRPNLTFSTLTVSNMSPEDSSIYLCSVEDADQETQYFGPGTRLLVL.

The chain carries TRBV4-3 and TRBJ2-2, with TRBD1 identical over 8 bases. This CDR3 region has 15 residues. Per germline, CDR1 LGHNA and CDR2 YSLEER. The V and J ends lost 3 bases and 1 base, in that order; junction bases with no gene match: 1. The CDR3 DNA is TGCGCCAGCAGCCACGGACAGGGGAACACCGGGGAGCTGTTTTTT. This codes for CASSHGQGNTGELFF.

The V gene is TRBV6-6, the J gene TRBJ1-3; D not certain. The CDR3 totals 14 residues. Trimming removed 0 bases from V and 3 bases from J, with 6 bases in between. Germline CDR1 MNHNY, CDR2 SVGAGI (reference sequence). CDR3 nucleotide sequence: TGTGCCAGCAGTTACTCTGGGATTGGAAACACCATATATTTT. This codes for CASSYSGIGNTIYF.

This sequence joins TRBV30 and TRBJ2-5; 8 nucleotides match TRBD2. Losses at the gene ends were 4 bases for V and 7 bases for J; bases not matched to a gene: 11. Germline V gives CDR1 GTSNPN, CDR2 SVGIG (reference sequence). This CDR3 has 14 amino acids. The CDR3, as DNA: TGTGCCTGGACCCCCAACGGGGGGGCTGGGACCCAGTACTTC. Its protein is CAWTPNGGAGTQYF.

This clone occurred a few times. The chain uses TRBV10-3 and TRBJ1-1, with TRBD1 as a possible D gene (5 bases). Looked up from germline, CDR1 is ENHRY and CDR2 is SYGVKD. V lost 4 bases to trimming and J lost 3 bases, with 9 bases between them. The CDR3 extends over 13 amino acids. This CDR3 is CAISGGLYTEAFF. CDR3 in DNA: TGTGCCATCAGTGGGGGCCTATACACTGAAGCTTTCTTT.

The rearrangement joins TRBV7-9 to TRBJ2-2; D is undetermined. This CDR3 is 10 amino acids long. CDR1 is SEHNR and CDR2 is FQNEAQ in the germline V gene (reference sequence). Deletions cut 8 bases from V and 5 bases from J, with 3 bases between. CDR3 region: CASATGELFF. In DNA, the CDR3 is TGTGCCAGCGCGACCGGGGAGCTGTTTTTT.

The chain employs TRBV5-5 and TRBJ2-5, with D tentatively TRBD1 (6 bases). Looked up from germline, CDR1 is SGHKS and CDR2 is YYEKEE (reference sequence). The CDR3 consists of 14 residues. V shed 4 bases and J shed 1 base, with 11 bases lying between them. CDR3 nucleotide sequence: TGTGCCAGCAGCCCTCGGACAGCCCAAGAGACCCAGTACTTC. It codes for CASSPRTAQETQYF.

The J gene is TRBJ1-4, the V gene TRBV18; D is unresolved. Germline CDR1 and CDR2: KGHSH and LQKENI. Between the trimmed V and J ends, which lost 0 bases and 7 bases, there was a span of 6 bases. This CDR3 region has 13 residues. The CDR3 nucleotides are TGTGCCAGCTCACCACCCTCGGTTGAAAAACTGTTTTTT. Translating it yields CASSPPSVEKLFF. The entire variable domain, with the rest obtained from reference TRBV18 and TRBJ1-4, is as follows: NAGVMQNPRHLVRRRGQEARLRCSPMKGHSHVYWYRQLPEEGLKFMVYLQKENIIDESGMPKERFSAEFPKEGPSILRIQQVVRGDSAAYFCASSPPSVEKLFFGSGTQLSVL.

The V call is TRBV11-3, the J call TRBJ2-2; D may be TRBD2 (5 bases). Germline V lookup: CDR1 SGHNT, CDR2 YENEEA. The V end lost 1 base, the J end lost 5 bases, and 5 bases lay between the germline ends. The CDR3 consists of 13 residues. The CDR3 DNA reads TGTGCCAGCAGCTTAGGCGGGACCGGGGAGCTGTTTTTT. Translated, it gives CASSLGGTGELFF.

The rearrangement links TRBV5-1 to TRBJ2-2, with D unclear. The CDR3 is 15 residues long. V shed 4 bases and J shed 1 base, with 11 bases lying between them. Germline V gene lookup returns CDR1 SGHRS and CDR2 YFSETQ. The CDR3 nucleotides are TGCGCCAGCAGCAGTAAAGCCCTGAACACCGGGGAGCTGTTTTTT. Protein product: CASSSKALNTGELFF. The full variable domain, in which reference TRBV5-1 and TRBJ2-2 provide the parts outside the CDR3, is KAGVTQTPRYLIKTRGQQVTLSCSPISGHRSVSWYQQTPGQGLQFLFEYFSETQRNKGNFPGRFSGRQFSNSRSEMNVSTLELGDSALYLCASSSKALNTGELFFGEGSRLTVL.

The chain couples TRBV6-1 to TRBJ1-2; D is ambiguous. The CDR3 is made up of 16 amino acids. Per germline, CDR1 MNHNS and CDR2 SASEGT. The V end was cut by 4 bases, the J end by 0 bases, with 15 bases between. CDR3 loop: CASSASDFGANYGYTF. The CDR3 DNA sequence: TGTGCCAGCAGTGCCTCGGACTTTGGAGCTAACTATGGCTACACCTTC.

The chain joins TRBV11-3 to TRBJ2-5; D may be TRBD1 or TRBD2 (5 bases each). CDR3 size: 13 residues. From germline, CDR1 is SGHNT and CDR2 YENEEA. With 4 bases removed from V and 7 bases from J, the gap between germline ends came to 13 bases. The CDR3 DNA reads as TGTGCCAGCAGCTCCGGGACCACACGGACCCAGTACTTC. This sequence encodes CASSSGTTRTQYF.

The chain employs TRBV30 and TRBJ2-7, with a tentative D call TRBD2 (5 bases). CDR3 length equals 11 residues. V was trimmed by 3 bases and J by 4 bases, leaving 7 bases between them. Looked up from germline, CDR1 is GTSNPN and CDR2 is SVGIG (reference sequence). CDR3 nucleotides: TGTGCCTGGAGGAGGGAATACGAGCAGTACTTC. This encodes CAWRREYEQYF.